Presented here are 25 T cell receptor beta chains from one specimen sequenced in a study of blood T cells in healthy people across ages. PCR was performed a second time for about 7 to 12 cycles using a sample-barcoded 5' primer and a J-beta primer mix. TCRdb reprocessed the 5' RACE reads via MiXCR and lists one record per CDR3 protein. The repertoire includes 1.5 million to 2 million distinct CDR3 sequences, roughly 27% of them detected once, and roughly 8% sits in the top ten. Material: blood. The receptors shown here come from a young woman in good health.

In regard to this clonotype: Germline is not matched at one junction end, which may reflect a read error. The J gene is TRBJ2-2, the V gene TRBV6-5, with D perhaps matching TRBD1 (5 bases). Looked up from germline, CDR1 is MNHEY and CDR2 is SVGAGI. The CDR3 has 16 residues. The CDR3 nucleotides read TGTACCAGCAGTCGGCAGGGCAACGCGAACACCGGGGAGCTGTTTTTT. It yields the protein CTSSRQGNANTGELFF.

This clonotype was counted only a few times. The gene calls are TRBV12-3 or TRBV12-4 and TRBJ2-7; a possible D gene is TRBD2 (6 bases). Trimming shortened V by 7 bases and J by 5 bases, and 18 bases separated the two germline ends. The CDR3 extends over 14 amino acids. CDR3 region: CASTGGLGWNEQYF. The CDR3 DNA is TGTGCCAGCACCGGGGGTCTAGGTTGGAACGAGCAGTACTTC.

This clonotype was detected only a few times. The genes are TRBV28 and TRBJ2-5; possibly TRBD1 or TRBD2 for D (5 bases each). The CDR3 covers 15 residues. Germline CDR1 MDHEN, CDR2 SYDVKM. V was clipped by 6 bases and J by 7 bases, with 21 bases between them. The DNA for the CDR3 is TGTGCCAGCAGAGCCGGGACCCTACTTGGTGTGACCCAGTACTTC. Its protein product is CASRAGTLLGVTQYF.

This chain uses TRBV12-3 or TRBV12-4 with TRBJ2-1; D unclear. V lost 5 bases to trimming and J lost 3 bases, with 14 bases between them. The CDR3 totals 15 residues. CDR3: CASSAPTNNYNEQFF. The CDR3 DNA reads TGTGCCAGCAGTGCCCCGACAAACAACTACAATGAGCAGTTCTTC.

This clonotype appeared a few times. The chain uses TRBV25-1 and TRBJ1-2, with a weak D call TRBD1 (6 bases). This CDR3 region has 15 residues. Trimming stripped 2 bases from V and 8 bases from J, with 18 bases between. Germline loops: CDR1 MGHDK, CDR2 SYGVNS. In nucleotides, the CDR3 is TGTGCCAGCAGTGAAGTAACCGGGACACCATACGGCTACACCTTC. Translated: CASSEVTGTPYGYTF.

This clonotype was detected only a few times. The chain couples TRBV2 to TRBJ2-3; no clear D gene. In germline, CDR1 is SNHLY, CDR2 FYNNEI. The CDR3 runs 15 residues. V was cut by 0 bases and J by 3 bases, with 10 bases left in between. The CDR3 loop is CASSEALGRTDTQYF. The CDR3 DNA reads as TGTGCCAGCAGTGAAGCGCTCGGGCGGACAGATACGCAGTATTTT.

This clonotype was seen at least ten times. The rearrangement joins TRBV20-1 to TRBJ1-2; 8 positions agree with TRBD1. Per germline, CDR1 DFQATT and CDR2 SNEGSKA (reference sequence). V shed 1 base, J shed 4 bases, and the junction held 5 bases outside the gene matches. The CDR3 sequence is 14 residues long. The CDR3 protein is CSARADREIYGYTF. The CDR3 DNA reads TGCAGTGCTAGAGCGGACAGGGAGATCTATGGCTACACCTTC.

The chain joins TRBV6-2 or TRBV6-3 to TRBJ2-7, with no clear D. Germline CDR1 and CDR2: MNHEY and SVGEGT. The CDR3 spans 14 residues. Trimming shortened V by 0 bases and J by 0 bases, and 6 bases separated the two germline ends. CDR3 nucleotide sequence: TGTGCCAGCAGTTACTCCGTCGCCTCCTACGAGCAGTACTTC. As protein: CASSYSVASYEQYF.

This clonotype was seen a handful of times. This chain links TRBV15 with TRBJ2-2; 9 nucleotides match TRBD1. Germline CDR1 is LNHNV and CDR2 is YYDKDF (reference sequence). V lost 5 bases to trimming and J lost 5 bases; unmatched junction nucleotides: 9. CDR3 length: 16 amino acids. The CDR3 sequence is CATSPRQGVFTGELFF. CDR3 nucleotide sequence: TGTGCCACCAGCCCTAGACAGGGGGTATTTACCGGGGAGCTGTTTTTT. Variable domain in full (rest from reference TRBV15 and TRBJ2-2): DAMVIQNPRYQVTQFGKPVTLSCSQTLNHNVMYWYQQKSSQAPKLLFHYYDKDFNNEADTPDNFQSRRPNTSFCFLDIRSPGLGDTAMYLCATSPRQGVFTGELFFGEGSRLTVL.

This clonotype was seen only a few times. One end of the junction fails to match germline, which may point to a read error. The chain joins TRBV29-1 to TRBJ2-3, with D perhaps TRBD2 (5 bases). There are 12 residues in the CDR3. In germline, CDR1 is SQVTM, CDR2 ANQGSEA. This chain's CDR3 is CSEEASTYTQYF. The CDR3 DNA reads as TGCAGCGAGGAGGCAAGCACATATACGCAGTATTTT.

The table lists this clonotype with many counts. The genes are TRBV18 and TRBJ2-3; no clear D. There are 13 residues in the CDR3. Deletions cut 2 bases from V and 1 base from J, with 4 bases between. The germline V gene encodes CDR1 KGHSH and CDR2 LQKENI. This chain's CDR3 is CASSPEGTDTQYF. CDR3 sequence (DNA): TGTGCCAGCTCACCAGAGGGCACAGATACGCAGTATTTT.

The J gene is TRBJ2-7, the V gene TRBV7-2, with 7 positions matching TRBD2. This CDR3 region has 17 residues. V lost 0 bases, J lost 2 bases, and 10 bases stayed unmatched. Germline loops: CDR1 SGHTA, CDR2 FQGNSA. The CDR3 region is CASSLASGRSKPYEQYF. CDR3 in DNA: TGTGCCAGCAGCTTAGCTAGCGGGCGTTCTAAACCCTACGAGCAGTACTTC.

This rearrangement joins TRBV6-5 to TRBJ1-2, with D uncertain. CDR3 size: 13 residues. V shed 5 bases and J shed 4 bases, with 11 bases lying between them. Germline loops: CDR1 MNHEY, CDR2 SVGAGI. CDR3 sequence (DNA): TGTGCCAGCAGTGCAGACGGCTTCTATGGCTACACCTTC. Amino acid sequence: CASSADGFYGYTF.

This clonotype came up many times. The chain joins TRBV18 to TRBJ2-4, with D unclear. Germline loops: CDR1 KGHSH, CDR2 LQKENI. V gave up 4 bases and J gave up 3 bases, with 10 bases separating them. The CDR3 has 14 amino acids. The CDR3 region is CASSRGPGKNIQYF. The CDR3, as DNA: TGTGCCAGCTCACGGGGTCCGGGCAAAAACATTCAGTACTTC.

To note about this clonotype: A read error may explain this, as a much larger clone is one base away. This chain links TRBV29-1 with TRBJ2-5; a possible D gene is TRBD2 (6 bases). The J call may be faulty, since TRBJ2-1 better matches the DNA end. The CDR3 has 14 amino acids. Germline V CDR1 and CDR2: SQVTM, ANQGSEA. CDR3 region: CSVSGREVQETQFF. CDR3 coding DNA: TGCAGCGTGAGCGGAAGGGAGGTCCAAGAGACCCAGTTCTTC.

Comments on this clonotype: A much more abundant neighbour one base away suggests this may be a read error. This chain uses TRBV29-1 with TRBJ1-1; unclear D gene. CDR1 SQVTM and CDR2 ANQGSEA come from the germline V gene. Trimming cost V 5 bases and J 1 base, with 8 bases left between them. The CDR3 length is 12 residues. CDR3 DNA sequence: TGCAGCGTTCGGCAGGCGAACACTGAAGCTTTCTTT. Its protein product is CSVRQANTEAFF.

This clonotype was found a few times. The CDR3: CSARKLGGETQYF. DNA of the CDR3: TGCAGTGCTAGGAAACTGGGGGGAGAGACCCAGTACTTC. J is TRBJ2-5 and V is TRBV20-1, with TRBD2 as a possible D gene (6 bases). Germline V gene data show CDR1 as DFQATT and CDR2 as SNEGSKA (reference sequence). This CDR3 spans 13 amino acids. Deletions cut 3 bases from V and 4 bases from J, with 12 bases between.

V and J are TRBV6-2 or TRBV6-3 and TRBJ2-7, with D unclear. The CDR3 runs 14 residues. Per the germline V gene, CDR1 is MNHEY and CDR2 is SVGEGT. V lost 7 bases and J lost 5, with 18 bases in between. CDR3 protein: CASTRPVLGDEQYF. CDR3 nucleotides: TGTGCCAGCACCAGACCGGTACTTGGGGACGAGCAGTACTTC.

The V gene is TRBV12-3 or TRBV12-4, the J gene TRBJ2-5, with 11 bases identical to TRBD2. Trimming at V came to 5 bases and at J to 0 bases, leaving 5 bases not matched to a gene. The CDR3 covers 16 residues. The CDR3 DNA sequence: TGTGCCAGCAGTCTTTCTAGCGGGAGGTACCAAGAGACCCAGTACTTC. It is translated as CASSLSSGRYQETQYF.

The rearrangement joins TRBV30 to TRBJ2-3, with TRBD2 matching over 11 bases. CDR1 is GTSNPN and CDR2 is SVGIG in the germline V gene (reference sequence). The CDR3 extends over 18 amino acids. V gave up 0 bases and J gave up 5 bases; unmatched junction bases: 13. CDR3 sequence reads: CAWSVPLTSGVWRDTQYF. The CDR3 bases are TGTGCCTGGAGTGTCCCCTTGACTAGCGGGGTTTGGAGAGATACGCAGTATTTT.

Ten or more counts support this clonotype. This chain uses TRBV7-6 with TRBJ2-1, with no clear D. This CDR3 spans 15 amino acids. V dropped 6 bases and J dropped 0 bases, with 12 bases sitting between them. Germline-derived CDR1 and CDR2 are SGHVS and FNYEAQ. CDR3 protein: CASSSDRSSYNEQFF. The CDR3 nucleotides are TGTGCCAGCAGTTCCGACCGAAGCTCCTACAATGAGCAGTTCTTC.

The V call is TRBV28, the J call TRBJ2-7; D is unclear. The CDR3 runs to 13 residues. Trimming cost V 5 bases and J 3 bases, with 11 bases left between them. Germline CDR1 and CDR2: MDHEN and SYDVKM. CDR3 DNA: TGTGCCAGCAGTCCGTTTCCCATCTACGAGCAGTACTTC. Its translation is CASSPFPIYEQYF.

This clonotype was picked up a small number of times. The J gene is TRBJ2-4, the V gene TRBV3-1; 7 bases are shared with TRBD1. With 6 bases clipped from V and 8 bases from J, the junction kept 7 bases outside the gene matches. This CDR3 is 13 amino acids long. Germline V gene sequence: CDR1 LGHDT, CDR2 YNNKEL (reference sequence). The CDR3 DNA follows: TGTGCCAGCAGTTCAGGGGGTTGGGACATTCAGTACTTC. The encoded protein is CASSSGGWDIQYF.

The rearrangement joins TRBV12-5 to TRBJ2-7; D perhaps matches TRBD1 (6 bases). The CDR3 is 16 amino acids. Trimming removed 5 bases from V and 2 bases from J, with 19 bases in between. The germline gives CDR1 LGHNT, CDR2 FRNRAP. CDR3 sequence (DNA): TGTGCTAGTGGTCGCAGGGGCCCCTCCCCAACCTACGAGCAGTACTTC. Translating it yields CASGRRGPSPTYEQYF.

This clonotype was seen a handful of times. The chain combines TRBV27 with TRBJ2-1; tentative D call: TRBD2 (7 bases). CDR1 is MNHEY, CDR2 SMNVEV, per germline (reference sequence). The V end lost 0 bases, the J end lost 0 bases, and 12 bases lay between the germline ends. CDR3 length: 17 amino acids. The CDR3 region has the DNA TGTGCCAGCAGTTTATCAGGGGGGGGGAGCTCCTACAATGAGCAGTTCTTC. Residues: CASSLSGGGSSYNEQFF.